This T cell receptor (beta chain) came from a study of cytomegalovirus exposure and HLA in healthy donors. 13 Jbeta primers and 60 Vbeta primers were used for the PCR. TCRdb's table, derived via immunoSEQ multiplex PCR, lists solely in-frame clones and lacks some. The sample carries about 160,000 clones, 87% recorded once. J was trimmed by 6 bases and V by 6 bases; bases with no gene match: 14. The CDR3 consists of 15 residues. The V gene's germline CDR1 is SGDLS and CDR2 YYNGEE. Input material: PBMCs. The TCR sequence derives from a woman in her thirties in good health and CMV-seronegative. V is TRBV9 and J is TRBJ2-7; 8 bases map to TRBD2. CDR3 loop: CASTSAGDGGGEQYF. Written as DNA, the CDR3 is TGTGCCAGCACCTCAGCGGGGGATGGAGGTGGCGAGCAGTACTTC.